The next 26 T cell receptor beta chains were all read from a single sample in a study of blood T cells in healthy people across ages. Next came a second PCR, run for roughly 6 to 11 cycles, which used a sample-barcoded 5' primer along with a J-beta primer mix. TCRdb reanalysed the 5' RACE reads using MiXCR and keeps one entry per CDR3 protein. The sample lists 550,000 to 600,000 distinct CDR3 sequences, 25% to 30% occurring once. Specimen: blood. The receptors here all came from an older woman in good health.

The chain links TRBV7-2 to TRBJ1-2, with 12 bases identical to TRBD1. Losses at the gene ends were 5 bases for V and 6 bases for J; bases not matched to a gene: 7. Germline lookup yields CDR1 SGHTA and CDR2 FQGNSA. The CDR3 spans 15 residues. CDR3 loop: CASSTLGQGANGYTF. The CDR3 DNA follows: TGTGCCAGCAGCACCCTGGGACAGGGGGCGAATGGCTACACCTTC.

This clonotype was seen only a few times. The chain has TRBV20-1 and TRBJ1-1; D is perhaps TRBD1 (5 bases). Per the germline V gene, CDR1 is DFQATT and CDR2 is SNEGSKA (reference sequence). CDR3 size: 15 residues. V was trimmed by 3 bases and J by 7 bases, leaving 21 bases between them. The CDR3 sequence is CSASSQGTLSSEAFF. CDR3 coding DNA: TGCAGTGCTAGTTCGCAGGGTACGCTCTCGAGTGAAGCTTTCTTT.

The chain joins TRBV4-3 to TRBJ2-5; D is uncertain. The end of the DNA aligns better with TRBJ2-1, so the J call may be wrong. Germline V gives CDR1 LGHNA, CDR2 YSLEER. The CDR3 extends over 14 amino acids. The CDR3 reads CASSPTVVLGEQFF. The CDR3 DNA follows: TGCGCCAGCAGCCCGACTGTAGTATTGGGTGAGCAGTTCTTC.

The CDR3 region is CASSDHMTGARGNTEAFF. The CDR3, as DNA: TGTGCCAGCAGTGATCACATGACAGGGGCCAGGGGGAACACTGAAGCTTTCTTT. The chain carries TRBV6-1 and TRBJ1-1; 8 nucleotides match TRBD1. This CDR3 spans 18 amino acids. Germline values: CDR1 MNHNS, CDR2 SASEGT. Germline trimming cut 3 bases from V and 1 base from J; bases unmatched to any gene: 13.

The rearrangement uses TRBV9 and TRBJ2-2; 7 bases agree with TRBD1. The CDR3 has 15 residues. In germline, CDR1 is SGDLS, CDR2 YYNGEE. The ends lost 6 bases at V and 0 bases at J; junction bases unmatched: 5. Here the CDR3 DNA reads TGTGCCAGCACCGTGACAGGGTCGAACACCGGGGAGCTGTTTTTT. As protein: CASTVTGSNTGELFF.

CDR3 DNA: TGTGCCAGCAGCCAAGGGACGGGAGATGGCTACACCTTC. Protein: CASSQGTGDGYTF. V and J are TRBV4-2 and TRBJ1-2, with D hard to call. V gave up 1 base and J gave up 6 bases, with 9 bases separating them. CDR1 and CDR2 (germline): LGHNA, YNFKEQ. CDR3 length: 13 amino acids.

In the case of this clonotype: A junction end diverges from the germline sequence, so it may reflect a read error. The chain links TRBV6-1 to TRBJ2-1, with 15 bases lining up with TRBD2. CDR1 is MNHNS, CDR2 SASEGT, per germline. This CDR3 has 17 residues. Written as DNA, the CDR3 is TGTGCCAGCAGTCCCAGGACTAGCGGGGGGGCTAGAAATGAGCAGCTCTTC. Amino acids: CASSPRTSGGARNEQLF.

This clonotype turned up a few times. The CDR3 DNA sequence: TGTGCCAGCAGCCGAACAGCGGGGGCCGACACCGGGGAGCTGTTTTTT. Protein sequence: CASSRTAGADTGELFF. V is TRBV11-2 and J is TRBJ2-2, with TRBD2 matching 8 bases. V lost 5 bases and J lost 3; bases outside the gene matches: 8. Germline V lookup: CDR1 SGHAT, CDR2 FQNNGV. CDR3 length equals 16 residues.

This chain uses TRBV20-1 with TRBJ1-2, with D hard to call. The V end lost 7 bases, the J end lost 8 bases, and 17 bases lay between the germline ends. Germline assignment: CDR1 DFQATT and CDR2 SNEGSKA (reference sequence). The CDR3 extends over 12 amino acids. CDR3 nucleotides: TGCAGTGAAGTTCGGTTGGCGGAGGGCTACACCTTC. Translating it yields CSEVRLAEGYTF.

The chain is built from TRBV7-9 and TRBJ2-1; 13 positions agree with TRBD2. Germline V gene lookup returns CDR1 SEHNR and CDR2 FQNEAQ (reference sequence). This CDR3 has 17 amino acids. J was trimmed by 4 bases and V by 7 bases; bases with no gene match: 10. CDR3 nucleotide sequence: TGTGCCAGCAACCCCCTGACTAGCGGGGGGATGTACAATGAGCAGTTCTTC. Protein product: CASNPLTSGGMYNEQFF. The whole variable domain, remainder taken from reference TRBV7-9 and TRBJ2-1, is DTGVSQNPRHKITKRGQNVTFRCDPISEHNRLYWYRQTLGQGPEFLTYFQNEAQLEKSRLLSDRFSAERPKGSFSTLEIQRTEQGDSAMYLCASNPLTSGGMYNEQFFGPGTRLTVL.

The genes are TRBV7-2 and TRBJ2-5; 7 bases agree with TRBD2. Germline assignment: CDR1 SGHTA and CDR2 FQGNSA. The trim removed 3 bases at V and 5 bases at J, leaving 6 bases unmatched. This CDR3 is built from 14 residues. CDR3 coding DNA: TGTGCCAGCAGCTTTGGGAGGGACCGGGAGACCCAGTACTTC. This sequence encodes CASSFGRDRETQYF.

The V gene is TRBV5-1, the J gene TRBJ2-1; possibly TRBD2 for D (5 bases). Trimming cost V 0 bases and J 6 bases, with 13 bases left between them. Germline V gives CDR1 SGHRS, CDR2 YFSETQ. The CDR3 length is 15 residues. The CDR3 DNA reads as TGCGCCAGCAGCTTGGTTTCCGGGGTGATCAATGAGCAGTTCTTC. This translates into CASSLVSGVINEQFF.

The genes are TRBV6-6 and TRBJ1-1; no reliable D call. Deletions cut 5 bases from V and 2 bases from J, with 12 bases between. CDR1 and CDR2 (germline): MNHNY, SVGAGI (reference sequence). This CDR3 has 14 amino acids. The CDR3 nucleotides are TGTGCCAGCAGTCCTTTATGGACTAACACTGAAGCTTTCTTT. It encodes CASSPLWTNTEAFF.

The chain joins TRBV6-1 to TRBJ1-1; a possible D gene is TRBD1 (5 bases). The CDR3 extends over 14 amino acids. V was trimmed by 2 bases and J by 1 base, leaving 8 bases between them. CDR1 MNHNS and CDR2 SASEGT come from the germline V gene. For the CDR3, the DNA is TGTGCCAGCAGTGAACAGGGTAGGAACACTGAAGCTTTCTTT. Translated, it gives CASSEQGRNTEAFF.

This clonotype was counted only a few times. This chain uses TRBV5-1 with TRBJ2-6, with D perhaps matching TRBD1 (6 bases). V lost 0 bases to trimming and J lost 4 bases, with 8 bases between them. The CDR3 runs to 15 residues. Germline V gene lookup returns CDR1 SGHRS and CDR2 YFSETQ. CDR3 DNA: TGCGCCAGCAGCTTGGACGGGACAGGGGCCAACGTCCTGACTTTC. It codes for CASSLDGTGANVLTF.

Details on this clonotype: This may come from a read error, since a much larger clone is one base off. No conserved phenylalanine or tryptophan ends this CDR3, so it is likely a read error. The CDR3 is CASSRGPPGETQYV. The CDR3 coding sequence is TGCGCCAGCAGCAGAGGACCGCCAGGGGAGACCCAGTACGTC. The chain links TRBV5-1 to TRBJ2-5; maybe TRBD1 (5 bases). Deletions cut 4 bases from V and 5 bases from J, with 15 bases between. CDR3 size: 14 residues. Germline V gives CDR1 SGHRS, CDR2 YFSETQ.

This clonotype occurred once. The rearrangement links TRBV9 to TRBJ2-4; D is ambiguous. The germline CDR1 and CDR2 sequences are SGDLS and YYNGEE. The V end lost 0 bases, the J end lost 7 bases, and 5 bases lay between the germline ends. The CDR3 is made up of 12 amino acids. CDR3 region: CASSVDGNIQYF. The CDR3 DNA is TGTGCCAGCAGCGTAGATGGGAACATTCAGTACTTC.

The chain has TRBV7-9 and TRBJ1-1; D remains ambiguous. V lost 7 bases, J lost 0 bases, and 12 bases lay in between. The length of the CDR3 is 14 residues. The germline CDR1 and CDR2 sequences are SEHNR and FQNEAQ (reference sequence). The CDR3 loop reads CASNLRVMNTEAFF. The CDR3, as DNA: TGTGCCAGCAACCTACGGGTTATGAACACTGAAGCTTTCTTT. The full variable domain, with the rest looked up from reference TRBV7-9 and TRBJ1-1, is DTGVSQNPRHKITKRGQNVTFRCDPISEHNRLYWYRQTLGQGPEFLTYFQNEAQLEKSRLLSDRFSAERPKGSFSTLEIQRTEQGDSAMYLCASNLRVMNTEAFFGQGTRLTVV.

V gene TRBV12-3 or TRBV12-4 combines with J gene TRBJ1-1, with a possible D match to TRBD1 (6 bases). Trimming cost V 5 bases and J 0 bases, with 13 bases left between them. The CDR3 runs to 15 residues. The CDR3 DNA reads TGTGCCAGCAGTCCGGACAGCCCGTTGAACACTGAAGCTTTCTTT. It encodes CASSPDSPLNTEAFF.

This clonotype was seen a few times. The chain employs TRBV7-2 and TRBJ1-1; D is undetermined. The CDR3 sequence is 14 residues long. Deletions cut 5 bases from V and 2 bases from J, with 12 bases between. Germline CDR1 is SGHTA and CDR2 is FQGNSA. The chain's CDR3 is CASSPHEINTEAFF. The CDR3 coding sequence is TGTGCCAGCAGCCCCCATGAGATCAACACTGAAGCTTTCTTT. Filled out from reference TRBV7-2 and TRBJ1-1, the complete variable domain reads GAGVSQSPSNKVTEKGKDVELRCDPISGHTALYWYRQSLGQGLEFLIYFQGNSAPDKSGLPSDRFSAERTGGSVSTLTIQRTQQEDSAVYLCASSPHEINTEAFFGQGTRLTVV.

This clonotype was counted at least ten times. The rearrangement uses TRBV5-1 and TRBJ2-5; D unclear. V lost 0 bases, J lost 0 bases, and 9 bases lay in between. Per the germline V gene, CDR1 is SGHRS and CDR2 is YFSETQ. This CDR3 is 15 amino acids long. The CDR3 nucleotides read TGCGCCAGCAGCTTGGGCTCCTCGTACCAAGAGACCCAGTACTTC. This gives the protein CASSLGSSYQETQYF.

The table lists this clonotype with many counts. The rearrangement links TRBV29-1 to TRBJ1-2; 9 bases map to TRBD1. CDR1 SQVTM and CDR2 ANQGSEA come from the germline V gene. This CDR3 has 13 amino acids. The V gene end was trimmed by 7 bases and the J gene end by 10 bases; junction bases not matched to a gene: 13. CDR3 protein: CSATAGTGLDYTF. As DNA, the CDR3 is TGCAGCGCTACTGCCGGGACAGGGCTAGACTACACCTTC.

The genes are TRBV9 and TRBJ2-2; 7 bases are shared with TRBD1. The germline gives CDR1 SGDLS, CDR2 YYNGEE. V shed 3 bases, J shed 2 bases, and the junction held 4 bases outside the gene matches. This CDR3 comprises 15 residues. The DNA of the CDR3 is TGTGCCAGCAGCGCAGGACAGGCTAACACCGGGGAGCTGTTTTTT. Residues: CASSAGQANTGELFF.

The chain is built from TRBV7-3 and TRBJ2-1; 7 bases map to TRBD2. CDR3 length: 15 amino acids. The germline CDR1 and CDR2 sequences are SGHTA and FQGTGA. V lost 5 bases, J lost 10 bases, and 14 bases stayed unmatched. The CDR3 is CASSLYSAGVDEQFF. In DNA form, the CDR3 reads TGTGCCAGCAGCCTCTACTCCGCGGGGGTGGACGAGCAGTTCTTC.

V is TRBV6-2 or TRBV6-3 and J is TRBJ2-5; D remains ambiguous. Trimming removed 3 bases from V and 1 base from J, with 12 bases in between. The CDR3 runs to 15 residues. CDR1 and CDR2 (germline): MNHEY, SVGEGT. CDR3 amino acids: CASSYSSRAQETQYF. CDR3 DNA: TGTGCCAGCAGTTATAGTAGTAGGGCCCAAGAGACCCAGTACTTC.

The chain employs TRBV20-1 and TRBJ2-5; TRBD1 might be the D (7 bases). The V gene lost 4 bases and the J gene lost 2 bases, with 14 bases spanning the gap. CDR3 length: 14 residues. Germline CDR1 and CDR2: DFQATT and SNEGSKA (reference sequence). The DNA for the CDR3 is TGCAGTGCTAAGGAGGGACAGTATCAAGAGACCCAGTACTTC. It is translated as CSAKEGQYQETQYF.